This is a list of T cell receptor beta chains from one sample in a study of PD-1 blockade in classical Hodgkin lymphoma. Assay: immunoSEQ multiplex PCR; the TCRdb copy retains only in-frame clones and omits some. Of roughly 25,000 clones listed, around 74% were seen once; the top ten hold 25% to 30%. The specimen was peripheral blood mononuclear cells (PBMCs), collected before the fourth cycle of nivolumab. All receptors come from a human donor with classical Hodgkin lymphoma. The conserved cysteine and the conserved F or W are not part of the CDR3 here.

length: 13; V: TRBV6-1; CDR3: ASRRQSSYNSPLH
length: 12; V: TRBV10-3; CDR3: AISDRDIQETQY
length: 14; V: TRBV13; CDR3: ASSSPTSGGATEQF
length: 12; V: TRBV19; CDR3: ASTPERGGYGYT
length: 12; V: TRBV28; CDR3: ASRPTGITYEQY
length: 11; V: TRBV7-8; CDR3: ASSTLGTGGPH
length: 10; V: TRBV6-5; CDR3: ASRNRGDEQY
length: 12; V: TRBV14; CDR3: ASSRDRIFYEQY
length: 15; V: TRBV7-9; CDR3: ASSFSASGQGYSPLH
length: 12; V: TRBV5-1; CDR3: ASSLRQGGQPQH
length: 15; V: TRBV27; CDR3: ASSLFITSGGTDTQY
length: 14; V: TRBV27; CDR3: ASSLGSGLSYNEQF
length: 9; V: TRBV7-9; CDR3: ASSFEQGQY
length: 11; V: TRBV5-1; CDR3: ASSPGYSGELF
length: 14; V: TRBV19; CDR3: ASRNSRHSMNTEAF
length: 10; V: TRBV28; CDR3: ASSPVPVGYT
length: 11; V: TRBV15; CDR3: ATSRVLGVAQY
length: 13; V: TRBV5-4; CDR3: ASSLNHGATGELF
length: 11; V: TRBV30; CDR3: AWSLGRQNEQF
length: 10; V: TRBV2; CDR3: ASSDRNTEAF
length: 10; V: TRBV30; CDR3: AWKAAGNTIY
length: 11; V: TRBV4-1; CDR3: ASSPTPDTEAF
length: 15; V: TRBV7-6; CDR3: ASSDGRSPLAKNIQY
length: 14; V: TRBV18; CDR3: ASSPVGNSGANVLT
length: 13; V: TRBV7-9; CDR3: ASSSDREEITEAF
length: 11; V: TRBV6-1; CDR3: ASSPGLVYGYT
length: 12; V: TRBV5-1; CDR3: ASSAGTSNQPQH
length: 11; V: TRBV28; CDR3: ASSLPGPIGYT
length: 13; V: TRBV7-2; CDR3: ASSLGGTGPYEQY